In its sample, the clone carrying this T cell receptor beta chain was seen a few times. This entry comes from a study of T-cell memory formation after mild COVID-19. With constant-segment primers, 5'RACE yielded cDNA libraries of TCR alpha and TCR beta that carried sample barcodes and UMIs. Each CDR3 protein is one row after TCRdb ran MiXCR on the 5' RACE reads. The sample yields roughly 450,000 distinct CDR3 sequences, about a sixth seen once. The germline V gene encodes CDR1 SGHAT and CDR2 FQNNGV. The CDR3 contains 14 residues. The germline V and J ends were trimmed by 3 bases and 5 bases, with 10 bases remaining between them.

The sequenced sample consisted of PBMCs or a T cell subset sorted from them (not recorded which). The TCR sequence derives from a young man who had mild COVID-19 (a few samples of this study predate the infection). Cell type and time point are not known. The chain employs TRBV11-2 and TRBJ2-2, with D possibly TRBD1 on 6 matching bases. CDR3 sequence: CASSFRGGTGELFF. In DNA form, the CDR3 reads TGTGCCAGCAGCTTCAGGGGCGGGACCGGGGAGCTGTTTTTT.